This TCR beta chain was identified in a study of blood T cell repertoires in COVID-19. The CDR3 covers 16 residues. The V and J ends lost 3 bases and 4 bases respectively, with 18 bases between them. CDR1 MGHRA and CDR2 YSYEKL come from the germline V gene. The assay was immunoSEQ multiplex PCR, and TCRdb's table has in-frame clones only and misses some. The table includes 200,000 to 300,000 clones, 80% to 90% detected once. This receptor was identified in a young man with active or convalescent COVID-19. The rearrangement links TRBV4-1 to TRBJ1-1; possible D gene TRBD1, 6 bases. Sequencing was carried out using peripheral blood. The CDR3 spells CASSHTGSGISTEAFF. Here the CDR3 DNA reads TGCGCCAGCAGCCACACAGGGTCAGGAATTTCCACTGAAGCTTTCTTT.